This T cell receptor beta chain stems from a study of beta chain features in type 1 diabetes. Study findings and constraints: It was not settled here whether HLA type affects TCRB rearrangement. Any PCR bias toward short templates would affect both groups alike. Shortening that was moderate but significant affected the TCRB CDR3s of Type 1 diabetes patients in all four CD4+ subsets. VDJ junctions sequenced from type 1 diabetes patients showed fewer insertions and more deletions.

The CDR3 covers 15 residues. Trimming removed 4 bases from V and 3 bases from J; junction bases left unmatched: 7. In germline, CDR1 is SGHNT, CDR2 YYREEE (reference sequence). Expressed TCRB transcripts got sequenced, as all isolated RNA was reverse transcribed. Generated by immunoSEQ multiplex PCR, the TCRdb table keeps only in-frame clones and is missing some. Found here are about 110,000 clones, approximately 37% of them singletons; the top ten hold over 0.065%. This clone was observed a few times. What it binds is unknown. Sequencing was performed on stem cell memory CD4+ T cells from blood. This TCR derives from a woman aged 18-29 years in good health. J is TRBJ2-3 and V is TRBV5-4, with 8 bases that match TRBD2. The CDR3 bases are TGTGCCAGCAGCCCCAGCGGGAGCCCAACAGATACGCAGTATTTT. Its protein is CASSPSGSPTDTQYF.